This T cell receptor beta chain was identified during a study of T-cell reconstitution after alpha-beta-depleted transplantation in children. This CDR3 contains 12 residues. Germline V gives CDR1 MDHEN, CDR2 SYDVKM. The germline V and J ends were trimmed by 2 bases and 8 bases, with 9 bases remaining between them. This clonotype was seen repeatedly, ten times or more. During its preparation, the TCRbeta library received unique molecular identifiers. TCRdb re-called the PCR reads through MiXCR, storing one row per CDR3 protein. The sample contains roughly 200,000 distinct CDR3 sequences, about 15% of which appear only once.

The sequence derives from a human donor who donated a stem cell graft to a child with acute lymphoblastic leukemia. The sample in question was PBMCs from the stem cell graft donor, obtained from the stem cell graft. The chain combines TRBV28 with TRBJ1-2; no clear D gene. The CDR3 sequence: CASSLLEQGYTF. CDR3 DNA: TGTGCCAGCAGTTTACTCGAGCAAGGCTACACCTTC.